Below are 19 T cell receptor beta chains sequenced from a single sample in a study of T cells after yellow fever vaccination. TCRdb itself ran the 5' RACE reads through MiXCR, one entry per CDR3 protein. Among under 400,000 distinct CDR3 sequences listed, approximately 12% were seen once. Sequencing used CD4+ T cells sorted from PBMCs, obtained 15 days after the yellow fever booster vaccination. These receptors were collected from a young man who received the YFV17D yellow fever vaccine.

This clonotype was picked up many times. At one end, the junction sequence differs from germline, possibly due to a read error. This chain uses TRBV7-7 with TRBJ2-2; D uncertain. Germline CDR1 is SSHAT and CDR2 is FNYEAQ (reference sequence). This CDR3 spans 14 amino acids. CDR3 coding DNA: TGTGCTAGCAGCTTAGAAATGAACACCGGGGAGCTGTTTTTT. Translating it yields CASSLEMNTGELFF.

There are a few counts of this clonotype. The chain has TRBV12-5 and TRBJ2-7, with a possible D match to TRBD1 (5 bases). V gave up 8 bases and J gave up 1 base, with 9 bases separating them. CDR3 length: 12 amino acids. Germline values: CDR1 LGHNT, CDR2 FRNRAP. The CDR3 reads CASRKGSYEQYV. The DNA for the CDR3 is TGTGCTAGTCGGAAGGGGTCCTACGAGCAGTACGTC.

The sample holds a few counts of this clonotype. The chain is built from TRBV6-5 and TRBJ1-6; D remains ambiguous. The length of the CDR3 is 15 residues. CDR1 is MNHEY and CDR2 is SVGAGI in the germline V gene. Trimming stripped 0 bases from V and 10 bases from J, with 13 bases between. CDR3 coding DNA: TGTGCCAGCAGTTACTCCCGGGCTCAGTTATCACCCCTCCACTTT. This encodes CASSYSRAQLSPLHF.

The chain has TRBV15 and TRBJ2-7; D uncertain. Trimming took off 0 bases at V and 0 bases at J, with 15 bases between the two ends. The CDR3 totals 17 residues. Germline values: CDR1 LNHNV, CDR2 YYDKDF (reference sequence). This CDR3 reads CATSRDLDPLISYEQYF. In nucleotides, the CDR3 is TGTGCCACCAGCAGAGATCTGGACCCTTTGATCTCCTACGAGCAGTACTTC.

This clonotype was seen a handful of times. The rearrangement joins TRBV11-2 to TRBJ2-4; D may be TRBD2 (5 bases). Trimming pared 1 base from V and 3 bases from J, leaving 16 bases between. This CDR3 spans 17 amino acids. From germline, CDR1 is SGHAT and CDR2 FQNNGV. This chain's CDR3 is CASSLAGSVGGKNIQYF. The CDR3 nucleotides read TGTGCCAGCAGCTTAGCTGGCAGCGTAGGAGGCAAAAACATTCAGTACTTC. The full variable domain, completed using reference TRBV11-2 and TRBJ2-4, is EAGVAQSPRYKIIEKRQSVAFWCNPISGHATLYWYQQILGQGPKLLIQFQNNGVVDDSQLPKDRFSAERLKGVDSTLKIQPAKLEDSAVYLCASSLAGSVGGKNIQYFGAGTRLSVL.

This clonotype has only a few counts. The chain carries TRBV7-3 and TRBJ2-3; TRBD2 might be the D (5 bases). This CDR3 region has 14 residues. V lost 5 bases and J lost 0, with 9 bases in between. CDR1 is SGHTA and CDR2 is FQGTGA in the germline V gene. The CDR3 loop is CASSEGSSTDTQYF. DNA for the CDR3: TGTGCCAGCAGCGAGGGTTCTAGCACAGATACGCAGTATTTT.

This clonotype was found a few times. The rearrangement uses TRBV5-1 and TRBJ2-3, with TRBD2 as a possible D gene (7 bases). This CDR3 has 16 amino acids. V was pared by 3 bases and J by 1 base, with 15 bases between. Germline assignment: CDR1 SGHRS and CDR2 YFSETQ. The CDR3 DNA reads as TGCGCCAGCAGCTGGGGGGCGCGGGGGCGCACAGATACGCAGTATTTT. Encoded protein: CASSWGARGRTDTQYF.

There are a few counts of this clonotype. The CDR3 reads CAIRPGRTGAEAFF. CDR3 nucleotide sequence: TGTGCCATCCGACCGGGGCGGACGGGGGCTGAAGCTTTCTTT. The chain couples TRBV10-3 to TRBJ1-1, with D possibly matching TRBD1 (5 bases). The CDR3 extends over 14 amino acids. V was clipped by 8 bases and J by 6 bases, with 19 bases between them. The germline V gene has CDR1 ENHRY and CDR2 SYGVKD.

The chain uses TRBV7-6 and TRBJ2-7; 11 bases line up with TRBD2. J gave up 2 bases and V 1 base, and 4 bases lay outside the gene matches. The CDR3 contains 16 residues. Germline values: CDR1 SGHVS, CDR2 FNYEAQ. DNA of the CDR3: TGTGCCAGCAGCTTAGGACGACTAGCGGGGCCCTACGAGCAGTACTTC. Residues: CASSLGRLAGPYEQYF.

This clonotype showed up just a few times. The chain joins TRBV7-9 to TRBJ1-2; D uncertain. V lost 3 bases to trimming and J lost 1 base, with 6 bases between them. CDR3 length: 13 residues. Germline CDR1 is SEHNR and CDR2 is FQNEAQ (reference sequence). The CDR3 nucleotides read TGTGCCAGCAGCTTTGAAATTAACTATGGCTACACCTTC. It specifies CASSFEINYGYTF. Based on the CDR3 plus reference TRBV7-9 and TRBJ1-2, the full variable domain is DTGVSQNPRHKITKRGQNVTFRCDPISEHNRLYWYRQTLGQGPEFLTYFQNEAQLEKSRLLSDRFSAERPKGSFSTLEIQRTEQGDSAMYLCASSFEINYGYTFGSGTRLTVV.

This clonotype was seen a few times. This chain uses TRBV4-3 with TRBJ2-7; TRBD1 matches 7 bases. The length of the CDR3 is 16 residues. V lost 0 bases and J lost 2; bases outside the gene matches: 7. Germline CDR1 and CDR2: LGHNA and YSLEER. The CDR3 spells CASSQEYRDRTYEQYV. The CDR3, as DNA: TGCGCCAGCAGCCAAGAGTACCGGGACAGAACCTACGAGCAGTACGTC.

This clonotype was detected a few times. The chain recombines TRBV20-1 with TRBJ1-2; D unclear. CDR1 is DFQATT and CDR2 is SNEGSKA in the germline V gene (reference sequence). CDR3 size: 14 residues. Between the trimmed V and J ends, which lost 2 bases and 0 bases, there was a span of 10 bases. The CDR3 reads CSARILRTNYGYTF. CDR3 coding DNA: TGCAGTGCTAGAATTCTGAGGACTAACTATGGCTACACCTTC.

With regard to this clonotype: Mismatch with germline at one junction end may stem from a read error. The chain couples TRBV5-1 to TRBJ1-2, with a tentative D call TRBD1 (6 bases). Germline lookup yields CDR1 SGHRS and CDR2 YFSETQ. The CDR3 runs 11 residues. CDR3 coding DNA: TGTGCCAGCAGCCCTGGGGGCGGCTACACCTTC. Protein: CASSPGGGYTF.

This clonotype showed up just a few times. The chain has TRBV6-6 and TRBJ1-5; D not certain. From germline, CDR1 is MNHNY and CDR2 SVGAGI (reference sequence). Trimming took 8 bases from V and 0 from J, leaving 8 bases between them. The CDR3 contains 13 residues. The CDR3 loop reads CASGSYSNQPQHF. The CDR3 nucleotides read TGTGCCAGCGGGTCGTATAGCAATCAGCCCCAGCATTTT.

The J gene is TRBJ2-2, the V gene TRBV6-1, with 7 bases fitting TRBD2. The CDR3 has 17 residues. V was clipped by 9 bases and J by 3 bases; unmatched bases: 16. Germline values: CDR1 MNHNS, CDR2 SASEGT. The CDR3 DNA is TGTGCCAGTCGACTAGCCTTAGATTGGGCCCACACCGGGGAGCTGTTTTTT. Its translation: CASRLALDWAHTGELFF.

The chain carries TRBV19 and TRBJ1-5; D is uncertain. The CDR3 is 15 residues long. Germline lookup yields CDR1 LNHDA and CDR2 SQIVND (reference sequence). V gave up 1 base and J gave up 2 bases, with 9 bases separating them. The chain's CDR3 is CASSIGYGGNQPQHF. The DNA for the CDR3 is TGTGCCAGTAGTATAGGATACGGCGGCAATCAGCCCCAGCATTTT.

V usage is TRBV6-1 and J usage is TRBJ1-5, with D possibly being TRBD1 (5 bases). Germline assignment: CDR1 MNHNS and CDR2 SASEGT. The CDR3 contains 13 residues. Trimming cost V 9 bases and J 4 bases, with 13 bases left between them. The DNA for the CDR3 is TGTGCCAGTGAAGGACATCAGAATCAGCCCCAGCATTTT. It codes for CASEGHQNQPQHF.

This clonotype was counted a few times. This chain connects TRBV9 to TRBJ1-2; D is perhaps TRBD1 (6 bases). Germline V gives CDR1 SGDLS, CDR2 YYNGEE. The V and J ends lost 0 bases and 11 bases respectively, with 14 bases between them. The CDR3 extends over 13 amino acids. CDR3 sequence (DNA): TGTGCCAGCAGCGTAGACCCCAGGGGCCCATACACCTTC. Encoded protein: CASSVDPRGPYTF.

This clonotype was detected a few times. This chain links TRBV11-2 with TRBJ2-2, with D perhaps TRBD1 or TRBD2 (5 bases each). V was pared by 5 bases and J by 4 bases, with 17 bases between. Germline V gene data show CDR1 as SGHAT and CDR2 as FQNNGV. This CDR3 is built from 16 residues. CDR3 DNA: TGTGCCAGCAGCGCCAACGGGGCGCTGGGCACCGGGGAGCTGTTTTTT. It translates to CASSANGALGTGELFF.